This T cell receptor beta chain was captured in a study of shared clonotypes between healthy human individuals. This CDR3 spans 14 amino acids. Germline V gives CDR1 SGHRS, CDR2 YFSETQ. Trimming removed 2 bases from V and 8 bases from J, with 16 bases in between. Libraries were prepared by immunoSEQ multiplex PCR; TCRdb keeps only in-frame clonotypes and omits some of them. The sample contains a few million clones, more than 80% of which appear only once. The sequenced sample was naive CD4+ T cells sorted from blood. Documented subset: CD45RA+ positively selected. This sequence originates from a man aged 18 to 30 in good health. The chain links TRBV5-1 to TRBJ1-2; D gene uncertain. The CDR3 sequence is CASSFFDGARGYTF. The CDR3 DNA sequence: TGCGCCAGCAGCTTCTTCGACGGCGCCCGGGGCTACACCTTC.